This T cell receptor beta chain was retrieved from a study of T cell repertoires in cytomegalovirus infection. Overall study: CMV infection plus the matching HLA type was flagged by public TCR beta signatures.

V lost 8 bases, J lost 6 bases, and 10 bases stayed unmatched. The CDR3 totals 13 residues. This clonotype showed up just a few times. Its antigen is as yet unknown. TCRdb redid the calling of the reads with MiXCR, one entry per CDR3 protein. The sample includes fewer than 200,000 distinct CDR3 sequences, less than 25% of them seen just once. Study conclusions and caveats: Cumulative frequency (of public TCR beta family members) identified carriers of CMV plus the relevant HLA.

This sequence was found in a human donor in good health (CMV status not recorded). Some clones in this sample may be carry-over from other donors' samples. Sequencing was performed on CD8+ T cells from cultured PBMCs, taken from culture after CMV antigen stimulation. The rearrangement uses TRBV12-3 or TRBV12-4 and TRBJ2-7; 7 bases map to TRBD2. The DNA for the CDR3 is TGTGCCAGCGGACGGGGAGGGGAGCGCGAGCAGTACTTC. Translation: CASGRGGEREQYF.